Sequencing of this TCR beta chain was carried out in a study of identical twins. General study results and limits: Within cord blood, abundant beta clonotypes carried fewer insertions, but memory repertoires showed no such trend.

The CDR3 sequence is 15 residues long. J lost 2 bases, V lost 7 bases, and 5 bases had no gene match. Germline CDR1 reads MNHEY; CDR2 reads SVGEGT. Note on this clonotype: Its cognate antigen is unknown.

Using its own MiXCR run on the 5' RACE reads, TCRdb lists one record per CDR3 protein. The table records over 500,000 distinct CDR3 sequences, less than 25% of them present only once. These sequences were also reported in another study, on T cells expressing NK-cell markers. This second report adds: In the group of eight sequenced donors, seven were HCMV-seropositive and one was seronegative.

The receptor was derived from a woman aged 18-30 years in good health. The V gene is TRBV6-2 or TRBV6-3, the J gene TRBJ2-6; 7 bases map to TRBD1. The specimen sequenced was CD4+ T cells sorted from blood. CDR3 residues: CASTPTGAGANVLTF. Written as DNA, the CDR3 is TGTGCCAGCACCCCAACAGGGGCTGGGGCCAACGTCCTGACTTTC.